The T cell receptor (beta chain) described here comes from a study of response to subunit inactivated influenza vaccine. This clonotype was counted at least ten times. This CDR3 has 13 amino acids. The V and J ends lost 3 bases and 6 bases respectively, with 8 bases between them. MiXCR, applied by TCRdb to the RT-PCR reads, yields one record per CDR3 protein. The sample has more than 550,000 distinct CDR3 sequences; about 11% are singletons. Separately, the same data were catalogued under a study of T cells expressing NK-cell markers. This second study notes: Researchers built TCR beta cDNA using 5'RACE template switching with UMIs. Source material for TCR beta repertoires consisted of sorted CD3+CD56+NKG2C+, CD3+CD56+NKG2C- and CD3+CD56-NKG2C+ T cells. HCMV seropositivity characterized most of the eight sequenced donors, and seronegativity one. Top CD8+ clonotypes included the dominant CD3+CD56+NKG2C+ clonotypes in six donors.

This chain links TRBV12-3 or TRBV12-4 with TRBJ2-2; no clear D. The sequence was obtained from a middle-aged man who received an inactivated influenza vaccine. Sample: PBMCs from blood, taken on the day of vaccination. The CDR3 DNA reads TGTGCCAGCAGTTTTGGTAGCTCCGGGGAGCTGTTTTTT. Its translation: CASSFGSSGELFF.